These T cell receptor beta chains were read from a single sample in a study of graft-versus-host responses after intestinal transplantation. Method: immunoSEQ multiplex PCR; TCRdb's copy keeps in-frame clones and lacks some. The repertoire holds 20,000 to 25,000 clones, with 30% to 40% as singletons. The material was alloreactive CD8+ T cells from a mixed lymphocyte reaction culture, obtained before intestinal transplant. These TCRs come from a human patient who received an intestinal transplant. Both conserved end residues are part of each CDR3. The D gene is left open where the match is weak. Clone size appears in some rows only: once, few, many, or a class for an expanded clone.

v_call	clone_size	d_call	cdr3_length	j_call	cdr3_nt	cdr3_aa
TRBV4-3	NA	TRBD1	14	TRBJ2-7	TGCGCCAGCAGCAGTCCGGGACAGGGCTACGAGCAGTACTTC	CASSSPGQGYEQYF
TRBV5-4	few	NA	12	TRBJ1-1	TGTGCCAGCAGCCCGGAGGACACTGAAGCTTTCTTT	CASSPEDTEAFF
TRBV2	few	TRBD2	12	TRBJ2-2	TGTGCGGGACTAGCGGAGGTCGGGGAGCTGTTTTTT	CAGLAEVGELFF
TRBV4-2	medium-sized	TRBD2	20	TRBJ2-1	TGTGCCAGCAGCCAAGACCCCCTAGGGACTAGCGGGCCCTCCTACAATGAGCAGTTCTTC	CASSQDPLGTSGPSYNEQFF
TRBV6-5	few	TRBD1	14	TRBJ1-2	TGTGCCAGCAGTTCGGGACAGGGTTACTATGGCTACACCTTC	CASSSGQGYYGYTF
TRBV5-1	NA	NA	15	TRBJ2-7	TGCGCCAGCAGCCGGTGGCCGGGTAATTGCCTGGAGCAGTACTTC	CASSRWPGNCLEQYF
TRBV7-9	few	NA	13	TRBJ2-1	TGTGCCAGCATTGCAAGCTCCTACAATGAGCAGTTCTTC	CASIASSYNEQFF
TRBV25-1	NA	NA	15	TRBJ2-3	TGTGCCAGCAGCCCCAATGGACTCCCCACAGATACGCAGTATTTT	CASSPNGLPTDTQYF
TRBV4-1	NA	NA	18	TRBJ1-1	TGCGCCAGCAGCCAAGTTGATTTCAGGGTTAGGCTGACCACTGAAGCTTTCTTT	CASSQVDFRVRLTTEAFF
TRBV5-6	NA	NA	14	TRBJ1-1	TGTGCCAGCAGCCCAGACAGATTCGGCACTGAAGCTTTCTTT	CASSPDRFGTEAFF
TRBV30	NA	NA	13	TRBJ1-2	TGTGCCTGGAGTGGGGACGGAAACTATGGCTACACCTTC	CAWSGDGNYGYTF
TRBV29-1	NA	NA	12	TRBJ2-1	TGCAGCGTTGAAGATCTTAGGATAGGCCGGTTCTTC	CSVEDLRIGRFF
TRBV5-6	medium-sized	NA	13	TRBJ2-7	TGTGCCAGCAGCTTGGGTTTGGCAGGCGAGCAGTACTTC	CASSLGLAGEQYF
TRBV11-3	NA	NA	13	TRBJ2-7	TGTGCCAGCAGCTTAAGGGGTCCTCCCGAGCAGTACTTC	CASSLRGPPEQYF
TRBV6-6	NA	NA	13	TRBJ2-1	TGTGCCAGCAGTTACTCGACAGGCAATGAGCAGTTCTTC	CASSYSTGNEQFF
TRBV9	NA	NA	12	TRBJ2-1	TGTGCCAGCAGCGACACCTCCTATGAGCAGTTCTTC	CASSDTSYEQFF
TRBV7-9	few	NA	13	TRBJ2-7	TGTGCCAGCAGCTTAAGCCGAGGGGGCGAGCAGTACTTC	CASSLSRGGEQYF
TRBV7-6	NA	TRBD1	15	TRBJ2-7	TGTGCCAGCAGTTCAAGCGGACAGGGAACCTACGAGCAGTACTTC	CASSSSGQGTYEQYF
TRBV4-1	few	NA	14	TRBJ2-5	TGCGCCAGCAGCCAAGAGTCCAAGGGGGAGACCCAGTACTTC	CASSQESKGETQYF
TRBV6-1	few	TRBD1	13	TRBJ1-5	TGTGCCAGCAGCTACAGGGGAAATCAGCCCCAGCATTTT	CASSYRGNQPQHF
TRBV19	NA	NA	18	TRBJ1-5	TGTGCCAGTAGTATAGATCTATCCCCGGACAGATACAATCAGCCCCAGCATTTT	CASSIDLSPDRYNQPQHF
TRBV6-1	once	TRBD2	12	TRBJ2-1	TGTGCCAGCACCCACGGGGGGAATGAGCAGTTCTTC	CASTHGGNEQFF
TRBV6-6	NA	TRBD2	12	TRBJ2-1	TGTGCCAGCAGTAGCGGGGCAAATGAGCAGTTCTTC	CASSSGANEQFF
TRBV28	NA	NA	13	TRBJ2-1	TGTGCCAGCAGCCGCAGTAGCAGAATTGAGCAGTTCTTC	CASSRSSRIEQFF
TRBV6-5	medium-sized	TRBD1	14	TRBJ2-7	TGTGCCAGCAGTTCCGGGACAGTTGTTCACGAGCAGTACTTC	CASSSGTVVHEQYF
TRBV6-5	NA	TRBD1	15	TRBJ1-2	TGTGCCAGCAGCCTCAGGGGGGCATCTAACTATGGCTACACCTTC	CASSLRGASNYGYTF
TRBV5-4	NA	NA	17	TRBJ2-1	TGTGCCAGCCAACCCCACCCTCGGGACTCCATCTACAATGAGCAGTTCTTC	CASQPHPRDSIYNEQFF
TRBV6-6	few	TRBD1	15	TRBJ2-5	TGTGCCAGCAGTTACCTACACAGGGGGCGGGAGACCCAGTACTTC	CASSYLHRGRETQYF
TRBV4-1	NA	NA	16	TRBJ2-3	TGCGCCAGCAGCCATATGGGGATATCTAGCACAGATACGCAGTATTTT	CASSHMGISSTDTQYF
TRBV30	once	NA	11	TRBJ2-7	TGTGCCTGGAGTGACTCCTACGAGCAGTACTTC	CAWSDSYEQYF